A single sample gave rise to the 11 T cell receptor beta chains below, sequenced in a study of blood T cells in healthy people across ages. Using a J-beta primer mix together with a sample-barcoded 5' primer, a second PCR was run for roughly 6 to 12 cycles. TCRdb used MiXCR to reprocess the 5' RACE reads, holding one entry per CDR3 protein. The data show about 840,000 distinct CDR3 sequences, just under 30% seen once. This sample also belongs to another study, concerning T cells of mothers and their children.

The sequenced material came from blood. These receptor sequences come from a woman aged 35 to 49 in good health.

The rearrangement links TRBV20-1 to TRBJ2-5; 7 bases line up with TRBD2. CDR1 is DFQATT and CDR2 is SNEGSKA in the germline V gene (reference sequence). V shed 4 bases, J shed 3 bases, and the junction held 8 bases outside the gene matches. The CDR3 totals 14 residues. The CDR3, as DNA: TGCAGTGCTATTGGTGGTGCGGGGGAAGAGACCCAGTACTTC. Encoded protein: CSAIGGAGEETQYF.

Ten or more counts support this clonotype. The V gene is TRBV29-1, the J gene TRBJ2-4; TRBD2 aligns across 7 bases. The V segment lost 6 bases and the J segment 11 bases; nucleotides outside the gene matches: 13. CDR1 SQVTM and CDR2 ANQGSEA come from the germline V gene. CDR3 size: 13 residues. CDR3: CSVSPQTSSLQYF. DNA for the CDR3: TGCAGCGTCTCACCTCAGACTAGCTCTCTTCAGTACTTC.

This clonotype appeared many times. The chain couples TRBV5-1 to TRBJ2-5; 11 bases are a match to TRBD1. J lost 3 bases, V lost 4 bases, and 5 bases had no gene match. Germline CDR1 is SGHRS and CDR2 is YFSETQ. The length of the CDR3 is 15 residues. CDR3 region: CASSRGQGAEETQYF. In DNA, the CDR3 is TGCGCCAGCAGCCGAGGACAGGGGGCGGAAGAGACCCAGTACTTC.

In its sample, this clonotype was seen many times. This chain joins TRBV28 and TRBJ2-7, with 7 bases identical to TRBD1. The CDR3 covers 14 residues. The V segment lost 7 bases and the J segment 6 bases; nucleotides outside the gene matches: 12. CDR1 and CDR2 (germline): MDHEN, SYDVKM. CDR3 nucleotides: TGTGCCAGCACCATCCCGGGACAGAGCATCGAGCAGTACTTC. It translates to CASTIPGQSIEQYF.

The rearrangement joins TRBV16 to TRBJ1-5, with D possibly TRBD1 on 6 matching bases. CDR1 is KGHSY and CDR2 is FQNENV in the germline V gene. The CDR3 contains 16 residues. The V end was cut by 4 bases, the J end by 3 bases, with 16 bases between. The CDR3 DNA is TGTGCCAGCAGCCCCCTGGACAGCCGCCCCAATCAGCCCCAGCATTTT. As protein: CASSPLDSRPNQPQHF.

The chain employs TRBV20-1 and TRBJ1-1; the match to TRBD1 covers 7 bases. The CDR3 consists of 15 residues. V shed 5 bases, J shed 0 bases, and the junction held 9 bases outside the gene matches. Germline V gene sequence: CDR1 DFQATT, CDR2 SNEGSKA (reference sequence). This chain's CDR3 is CSAHRQGRMNTEAFF. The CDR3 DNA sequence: TGCAGTGCTCACAGACAGGGCCGCATGAACACTGAAGCTTTCTTT.

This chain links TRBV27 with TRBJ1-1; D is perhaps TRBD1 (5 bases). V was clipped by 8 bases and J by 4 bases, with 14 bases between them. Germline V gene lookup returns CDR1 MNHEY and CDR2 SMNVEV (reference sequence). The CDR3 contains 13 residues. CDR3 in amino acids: CASGLVGGTEAFF. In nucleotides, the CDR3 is TGTGCCAGCGGACTGGTGGGGGGCACTGAAGCTTTCTTT.

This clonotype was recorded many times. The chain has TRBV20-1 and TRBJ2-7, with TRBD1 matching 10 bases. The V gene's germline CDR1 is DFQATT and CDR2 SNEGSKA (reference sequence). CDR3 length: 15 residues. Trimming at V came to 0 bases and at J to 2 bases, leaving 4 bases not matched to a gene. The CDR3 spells CSARDGTGAPYEQYF. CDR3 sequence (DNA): TGCAGTGCTAGAGATGGGACAGGGGCACCCTACGAGCAGTACTTC.

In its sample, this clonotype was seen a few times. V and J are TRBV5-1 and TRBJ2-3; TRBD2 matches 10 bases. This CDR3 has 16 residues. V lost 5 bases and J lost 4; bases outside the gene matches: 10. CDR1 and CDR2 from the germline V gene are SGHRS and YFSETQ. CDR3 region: CASRLPAGGTADTQYF. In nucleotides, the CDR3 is TGCGCCAGCAGATTGCCAGCGGGGGGGACGGCAGATACGCAGTATTTT. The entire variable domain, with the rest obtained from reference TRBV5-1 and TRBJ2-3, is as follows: KAGVTQTPRYLIKTRGQQVTLSCSPISGHRSVSWYQQTPGQGLQFLFEYFSETQRNKGNFPGRFSGRQFSNSRSEMNVSTLELGDSALYLCASRLPAGGTADTQYFGPGTRLTVL.

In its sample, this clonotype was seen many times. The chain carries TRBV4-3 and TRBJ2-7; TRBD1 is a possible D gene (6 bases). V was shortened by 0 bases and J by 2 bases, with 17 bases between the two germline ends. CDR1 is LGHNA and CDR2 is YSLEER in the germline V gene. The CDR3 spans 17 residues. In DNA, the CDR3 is TGCGCCAGCAGCCAAGAATGGGACACATTAGGTCCCTACGAGCAGTACTTC. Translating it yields CASSQEWDTLGPYEQYF.

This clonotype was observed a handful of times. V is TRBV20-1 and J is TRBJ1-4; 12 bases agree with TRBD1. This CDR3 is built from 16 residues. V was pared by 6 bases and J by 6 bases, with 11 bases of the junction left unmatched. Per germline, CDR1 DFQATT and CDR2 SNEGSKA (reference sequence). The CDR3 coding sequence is TGCAGTGCCACGGGACAGGGGGCGCAGATTGATGAAAAACTGTTTTTT. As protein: CSATGQGAQIDEKLFF.